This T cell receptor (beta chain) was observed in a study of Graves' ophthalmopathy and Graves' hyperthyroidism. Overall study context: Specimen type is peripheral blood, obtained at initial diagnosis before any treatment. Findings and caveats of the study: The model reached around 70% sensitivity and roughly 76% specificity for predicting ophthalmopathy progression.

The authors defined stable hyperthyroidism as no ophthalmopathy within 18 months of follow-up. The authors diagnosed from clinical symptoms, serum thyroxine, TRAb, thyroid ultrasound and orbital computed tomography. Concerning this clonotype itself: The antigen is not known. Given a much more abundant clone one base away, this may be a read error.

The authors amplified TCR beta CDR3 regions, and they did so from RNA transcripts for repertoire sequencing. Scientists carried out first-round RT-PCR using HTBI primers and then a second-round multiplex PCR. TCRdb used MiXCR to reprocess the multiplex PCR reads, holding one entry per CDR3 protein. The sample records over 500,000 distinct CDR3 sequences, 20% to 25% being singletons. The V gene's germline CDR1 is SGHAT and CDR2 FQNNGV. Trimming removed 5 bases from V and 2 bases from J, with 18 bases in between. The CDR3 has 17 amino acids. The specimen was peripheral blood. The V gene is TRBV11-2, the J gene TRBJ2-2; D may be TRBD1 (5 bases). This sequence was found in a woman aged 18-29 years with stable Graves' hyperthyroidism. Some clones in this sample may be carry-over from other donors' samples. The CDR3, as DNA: TGTGCCAGCAGCCTCCAATCCAGGGTCTCAAACACCGGGGAGCTGTTTTTT. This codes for CASSLQSRVSNTGELFF.